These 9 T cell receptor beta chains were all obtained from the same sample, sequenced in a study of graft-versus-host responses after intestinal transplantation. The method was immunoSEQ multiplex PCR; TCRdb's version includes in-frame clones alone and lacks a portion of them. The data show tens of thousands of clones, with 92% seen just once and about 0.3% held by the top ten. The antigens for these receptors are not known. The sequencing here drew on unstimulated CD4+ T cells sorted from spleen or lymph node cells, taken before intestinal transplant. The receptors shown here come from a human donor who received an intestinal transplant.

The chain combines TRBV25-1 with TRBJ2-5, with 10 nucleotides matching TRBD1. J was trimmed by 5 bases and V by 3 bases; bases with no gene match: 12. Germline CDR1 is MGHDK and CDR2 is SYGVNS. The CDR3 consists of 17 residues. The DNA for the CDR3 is TGTGCCAGCAGTGACCTACGGACAGGGGGGGTAGCGGAGACCCAGTACTTC. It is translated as CASSDLRTGGVAETQYF. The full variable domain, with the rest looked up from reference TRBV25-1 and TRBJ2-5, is EADIYQTPRYLVIGTGKKITLECSQTMGHDKMYWYQQDPGMELHLIHYSYGVNSTEKGDLSSESTVSRIRTEHFPLTLESARPSHTSQYLCASSDLRTGGVAETQYFGPGTRLLVL.

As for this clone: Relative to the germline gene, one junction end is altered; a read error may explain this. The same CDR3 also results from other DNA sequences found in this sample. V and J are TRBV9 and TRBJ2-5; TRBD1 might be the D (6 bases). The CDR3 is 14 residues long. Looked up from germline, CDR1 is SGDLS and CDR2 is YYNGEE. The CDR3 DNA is TGCGCCAGCAGCGGACAGACAGGTTTCGAGACCCAGTACTTC. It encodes CASSGQTGFETQYF.

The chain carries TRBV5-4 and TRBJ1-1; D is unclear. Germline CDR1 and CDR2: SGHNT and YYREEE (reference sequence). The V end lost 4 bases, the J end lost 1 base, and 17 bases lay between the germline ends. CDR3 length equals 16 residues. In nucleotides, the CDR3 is TGTGCCAGCAGCCTATACCGGAGAAGCTCGAACACTGAAGCTTTCTTT. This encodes CASSLYRRSSNTEAFF.

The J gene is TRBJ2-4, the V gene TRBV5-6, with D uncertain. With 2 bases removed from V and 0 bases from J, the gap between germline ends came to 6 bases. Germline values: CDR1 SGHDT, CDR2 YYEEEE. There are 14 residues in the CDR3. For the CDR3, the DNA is TGTGCCAGCAGCTTTCAGCTAGCCAAAAACATTCAGTACTTC. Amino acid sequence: CASSFQLAKNIQYF. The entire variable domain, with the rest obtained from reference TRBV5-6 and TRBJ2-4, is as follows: DAGVTQSPTHLIKTRGQQVTLRCSPKSGHDTVSWYQQALGQGPQFIFQYYEEEERQRGNFPDRFSGHQFPNYSSELNVNALLLGDSALYLCASSFQLAKNIQYFGAGTRLSVL.

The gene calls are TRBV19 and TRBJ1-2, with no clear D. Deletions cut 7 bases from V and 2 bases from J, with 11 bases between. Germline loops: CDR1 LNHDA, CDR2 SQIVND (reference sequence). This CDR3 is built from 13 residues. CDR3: CASTPRVNYGYTF. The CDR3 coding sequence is TGTGCCAGTACCCCCCGGGTAAACTATGGCTACACCTTC.

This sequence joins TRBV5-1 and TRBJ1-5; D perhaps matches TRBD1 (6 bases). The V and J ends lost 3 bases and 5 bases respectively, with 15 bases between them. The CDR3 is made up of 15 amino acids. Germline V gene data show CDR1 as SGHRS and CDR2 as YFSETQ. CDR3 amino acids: CASSSGGGRDQPQHF. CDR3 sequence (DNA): TGCGCCAGCAGCTCGGGTGGGGGCCGGGATCAGCCCCAGCATTTT.

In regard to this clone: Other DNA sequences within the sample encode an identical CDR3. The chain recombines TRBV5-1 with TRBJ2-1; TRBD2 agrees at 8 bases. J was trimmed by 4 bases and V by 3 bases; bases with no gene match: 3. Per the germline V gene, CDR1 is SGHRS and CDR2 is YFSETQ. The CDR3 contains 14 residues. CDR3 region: CASSSGLVYNEQFF. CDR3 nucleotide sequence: TGCGCCAGCAGCTCGGGACTAGTGTACAATGAGCAGTTCTTC.

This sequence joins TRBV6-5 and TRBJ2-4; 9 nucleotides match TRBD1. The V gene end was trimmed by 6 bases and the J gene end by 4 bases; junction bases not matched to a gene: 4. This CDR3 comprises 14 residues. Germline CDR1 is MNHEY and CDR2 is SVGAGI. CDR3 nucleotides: TGTGCCAGCAGCCGACAGGGGGGGAAAAACATTCAGTACTTC. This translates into CASSRQGGKNIQYF.

The chain's CDR3 is CASSMGSRGNMNTEAFF. The CDR3 DNA reads TGTGCCAGTAGTATGGGTTCCCGCGGGAACATGAACACTGAAGCTTTCTTT. The chain is built from TRBV19 and TRBJ1-1, with D unclear. The CDR3 totals 17 residues. Between the trimmed V and J ends, which lost 3 bases and 0 bases, there was a span of 17 bases. CDR1 and CDR2 from the germline V gene are LNHDA and SQIVND (reference sequence). Looking up the rest from reference TRBV19 and TRBJ1-1 gives the full variable domain: DGGITQSPKYLFRKEGQNVTLSCEQNLNHDAMYWYRQDPGQGLRLIYYSQIVNDFQKGDIAEGYSVSREKKESFPLTVTSAQKNPTAFYLCASSMGSRGNMNTEAFFGQGTRLTVV.